The rows below give T cell receptor beta chains drawn from one sample of a study of cytomegalovirus exposure and HLA in healthy donors. The method was immunoSEQ multiplex PCR; TCRdb's version includes in-frame clones alone and lacks a portion of them. The sample includes a few hundred thousand clones, over 90% of them seen just once. Sequencing was carried out using PBMCs. The receptors stem from a girl aged 2 to 9 in good health and CMV-seronegative. Both conserved end residues are part of each CDR3. Each record gives: V gene, clone size, J gene, D gene, CDR3 protein, CDR3 DNA. A D gene is named only where the DNA matches it firmly. Some rows mark clone size as missing; the rest say once, few, many or name a class of expanded clone.

TRBV7-9,-,TRBJ2-1,TRBD2,CASSLVGLVGNEQFF,TGTGCCAGCAGCTTAGTTGGACTAGTCGGCAATGAGCAGTTCTTC
TRBV28,-,TRBJ1-1,TRBD1,CASSFPRQGGNTEAFF,TGTGCCAGCAGTTTCCCGAGACAGGGGGGGAACACTGAAGCTTTCTTT
TRBV30,-,TRBJ2-1,-,CAWSVTRASEQFF,TGTGCCTGGAGTGTAACTCGCGCGAGTGAGCAGTTCTTC
TRBV5-1,-,TRBJ1-5,-,CASSLQGGNQPQHF,TGCGCCAGCAGCCTACAGGGAGGGAATCAGCCCCAGCATTTT
TRBV27,few,TRBJ2-5,TRBD2,CASSEGLAGGETQYF,TGTGCCAGCAGCGAAGGACTAGCGGGAGGGGAGACCCAGTACTTC
TRBV7-6,few,TRBJ2-7,-,CASSLETSYEQYF,TGTGCCAGCAGCTTAGAAACTAGCTACGAGCAGTACTTC
TRBV5-1,-,TRBJ2-1,-,CASSLERGVGDEQFF,TGCGCCAGCAGCTTGGAACGGGGAGTCGGGGATGAGCAGTTCTTC
TRBV29-1,-,TRBJ1-1,TRBD1,CSAKGQGDTEAFF,TGCAGCGCCAAAGGACAGGGAGACACTGAAGCTTTCTTT
TRBV4-2,-,TRBJ1-4,TRBD1,CASSQDLGQGNEKLFF,TGTGCCAGCAGCCAAGATTTGGGACAGGGAAATGAAAAACTGTTTTTT
TRBV10-1,-,TRBJ2-7,TRBD1,CASSARDRDYEQYF,TGCGCCAGCAGTGCCCGGGACAGGGACTACGAGCAGTACTTC
TRBV10-2,-,TRBJ2-3,TRBD2,CASSVLAGGSSTDTQYF,TGCGCCAGCAGTGTACTAGCGGGAGGCTCTAGCACAGATACGCAGTATTTT
TRBV5-6,-,TRBJ2-7,-,CASSLVGGEDEQYF,TGTGCCAGCAGCTTGGTAGGGGGTGAAGACGAGCAGTACTTC
TRBV7-9,-,TRBJ1-1,-,CSSSPPGNTEAFF,TGTTCCAGCAGCCCACCAGGGAACACTGAAGCTTTCTTT
TRBV18,-,TRBJ2-1,TRBD2,CASSTIGGVSYNEQFF,TGTGCCAGCTCTACTATCGGGGGGGTCTCCTACAATGAGCAGTTCTTC
TRBV6-6,-,TRBJ2-7,TRBD1,CASSSPTTGINYEQYF,TGTGCCAGCAGTTCACCCACGACAGGGATTAACTACGAGCAGTACTTC
TRBV10-3,-,TRBJ1-3,-,CAISAAGNTIYF,TGTGCCATCAGTGCGGCTGGAAACACCATATATTTT
TRBV28,-,TRBJ1-4,TRBD1,CASSGSRTGGLPATNEKLFF,TGTGCCAGCAGTGGGTCTCGGACAGGGGGCCTCCCCGCAACTAATGAAAAACTGTTTTTT
TRBV25-1,-,TRBJ2-3,TRBD1,CASSEDSPGGGAQYF,TGTGCCAGCAGTGAAGATAGCCCAGGGGGTGGGGCGCAGTATTTT
TRBV25-1,-,TRBJ2-1,-,CASSAHMSYNEQFF,TGTGCCAGCAGTGCCCACATGTCCTACAATGAGCAGTTCTTC
TRBV27,-,TRBJ2-2,TRBD1,CASSFGGTGSSRELFF,TGTGCCAGCAGTTTCGGCGGGACAGGGTCTTCCCGGGAGCTGTTTTTT
TRBV19,-,TRBJ1-1,TRBD1,CASSKTGDTEAFF,TGTGCCAGTAGTAAAACAGGGGACACTGAAGCTTTCTTT
TRBV5-8,-,TRBJ1-4,TRBD1,CASSPRQGPNEKLFF,TGTGCCAGCAGCCCCAGACAGGGGCCTAATGAAAAACTGTTTTTT
TRBV25-1,once,TRBJ2-3,-,CASSDKAFRTQYF,TGTGCCAGCAGTGATAAAGCCTTTCGCACGCAGTATTTT
TRBV10-3,-,TRBJ2-7,TRBD2,CAISSGRPSYEQYF,TGTGCCATCAGTAGCGGGAGGCCCTCCTACGAGCAGTACTTC
TRBV5-6,-,TRBJ1-2,TRBD1,CASSAGTGPPYGYTF,TGTGCCAGCAGCGCCGGGACAGGGCCCCCCTATGGCTACACCTTC
TRBV18,-,TRBJ2-7,TRBD2,CASSRSSSGTYEQYF,TGTGCCAGCTCACGGTCGTCTAGCGGAACCTACGAGCAGTACTTC
TRBV5-6,-,TRBJ2-7,TRBD2,CASSLALAGGYEQYF,TGTGCCAGCAGCTTGGCCTTAGCGGGAGGATACGAGCAGTACTTC
TRBV18,-,TRBJ2-7,TRBD1,CASSRTQGAGYEQYF,TGTGCCAGCTCCCGGACACAGGGGGCTGGCTACGAGCAGTACTTC
TRBV6-1,-,TRBJ1-1,-,CASSGDTNTEAFF,TGTGCCAGCAGTGGGGACACGAACACTGAAGCTTTCTTT
TRBV14,-,TRBJ2-1,TRBD2,CASSQDGTSGRREQFF,TGTGCCAGCAGCCAAGACGGGACTAGCGGGAGGCGGGAGCAGTTCTTC
TRBV5-6,-,TRBJ2-7,-,CASSYRSYEQYF,TGTGCCAGCAGCTACAGATCCTACGAGCAGTACTTC
TRBV12-5,-,TRBJ1-2,-,CASGLSPPGRGYTF,TGTGCTAGTGGTTTGAGCCCCCCTGGTCGGGGCTACACCTTC
TRBV7-9,-,TRBJ2-3,TRBD2,CASSLALASGLSDTQYF,TGTGCCAGCAGCTTAGCCCTGGCTAGCGGGCTGTCAGATACGCAGTATTTT
TRBV5-6,-,TRBJ1-5,-,CASSLDGSGGNQPQHF,TGTGCCAGCAGCTTGGATGGGTCAGGGGGCAATCAGCCCCAGCATTTT
TRBV7-9,-,TRBJ2-1,TRBD2,CASSQSGGYNEQFF,TGTGCCAGCAGCCAGAGCGGGGGTTACAATGAGCAGTTCTTC
TRBV6-1,-,TRBJ2-1,-,CASSEAGGRSYNEQFF,TGTGCCAGCAGTGAAGCGGGGGGGCGATCCTACAATGAGCAGTTCTTC
TRBV28,-,TRBJ1-6,TRBD1,CASSLYPPRTGPPNSPLHF,TGTGCCAGCAGTTTATACCCCCCGAGGACAGGGCCACCTAATTCACCCCTCCACTTT
TRBV20-1,-,TRBJ1-1,-,CSARQGREAFF,TGCAGTGCTCGTCAGGGGCGTGAAGCTTTCTTT
TRBV19,-,TRBJ1-2,TRBD1,CASSFGQEYYYGYTF,TGTGCCAGTAGTTTCGGACAGGAATATTACTATGGCTACACCTTC
TRBV5-1,-,TRBJ2-1,TRBD2,CASSPTQREDYNEQFF,TGCGCCAGCAGCCCGACACAGCGGGAGGACTACAATGAGCAGTTCTTC
TRBV6-1,-,TRBJ2-1,-,CASSELTDSRNEQFF,TGTGCCAGCAGTGAACTTACCGACAGCCGCAATGAGCAGTTCTTC
TRBV9,-,TRBJ2-2,-,CASSVESSVRELFF,TGTGCCAGCAGCGTAGAGTCTTCGGTCCGGGAGCTGTTTTTT
TRBV6-6,-,TRBJ1-2,TRBD1,CAVKRAGGNYGYTF,TGTGCCGTAAAGAGGGCAGGGGGCAACTATGGCTACACCTTC
TRBV6-1,-,TRBJ2-1,TRBD1,CASRDRGINEQFF,TGTGCCAGCAGGGACAGGGGGATCAATGAGCAGTTCTTC
TRBV18,-,TRBJ1-1,-,CASSPGQAGNKAFF,TGTGCCAGCTCACCTGGCCAAGCGGGAAACAAAGCTTTCTTT
TRBV5-1,-,TRBJ1-5,TRBD1,CASKAGTGDNQPQHF,TGCGCCAGCAAGGCCGGGACAGGGGACAATCAGCCCCAGCATTTT
TRBV30,-,TRBJ1-2,-,CAWSGGPGKGYTF,TGTGCCTGGTCCGGGGGGCCGGGTAAGGGCTACACCTTC
TRBV14,-,TRBJ2-4,-,CASSQFFGSPAKNIQYF,TGTGCCAGCAGCCAGTTTTTCGGGTCCCCAGCCAAAAACATTCAGTACTTC
TRBV5-1,-,TRBJ2-3,-,CASSLDLYTQYF,TGCGCCAGCAGCCTCGATCTATATACGCAGTATTTT
TRBV29-1,-,TRBJ2-2,-,CSVAQGNTGELFF,TGCAGCGTTGCACAGGGGAACACCGGGGAGCTGTTTTTT
TRBV7-9,-,TRBJ1-5,-,CASSPGGYSNQPQHF,TGTGCCAGCAGCCCCGGGGGTTATAGCAATCAGCCCCAGCATTTT
TRBV7-7,once,TRBJ2-2,TRBD2,CASSPGLVMKTGELFF,TGTGCCAGCAGCCCCGGACTAGTGATGAAGACCGGGGAGCTGTTTTTT
TRBV13,-,TRBJ1-3,TRBD1,CASSPQGQGLENTIYF,TGTGCCAGCAGCCCGCAAGGACAGGGGTTGGAAAACACCATATATTTT
TRBV10-3,-,TRBJ2-3,TRBD2,CAISEPLVSGGADTQYF,TGTGCCATCAGTGAGCCCCTAGTTAGCGGGGGGGCAGATACGCAGTATTTT
TRBV2,-,TRBJ2-7,TRBD1,CASRQGTEQYF,TGTGCCAGCCGACAGGGGACCGAGCAGTACTTC